Listed here are 5 T cell receptor beta chains from one sample, sequenced in a study of T cell changes during pregnancy in multiple sclerosis. Generated by immunoSEQ multiplex PCR, the TCRdb table keeps only in-frame clones and is missing some. Of about 36,000 clones in the sample, around 89% were seen once. Sequencing used CD4+ T cells from peripheral blood mononuclear cells, obtained in the first trimester of pregnancy. These receptors all come from a female donor with multiple sclerosis, enrolled in a pregnancy study.

This sequence joins TRBV7-2 and TRBJ2-5; 9 bases align to TRBD2. Losses at the gene ends were 5 bases for V and 7 bases for J; bases not matched to a gene: 8. Germline V lookup: CDR1 SGHTA, CDR2 FQGNSA. This CDR3 region has 14 residues. In DNA form, the CDR3 reads TGTGCCAGCAGCCCCAAACTAGCGGGCGGGACCCAGTACTTC. Translating gives CASSPKLAGGTQYF.

The rearrangement links TRBV15 to TRBJ1-5; maybe TRBD1 (6 bases). This CDR3 region has 15 residues. V was cut by 5 bases and J by 3 bases, with 14 bases left in between. Germline V CDR1 and CDR2: LNHNV, YYDKDF (reference sequence). CDR3 amino acids: CATSVRDTFNQPQHF. DNA of the CDR3: TGTGCCACCAGCGTCCGGGACACCTTCAATCAGCCCCAGCATTTT.

The V and J genes are TRBV28 and TRBJ2-7; TRBD2 is a possible D gene (6 bases). The germline gives CDR1 MDHEN, CDR2 SYDVKM. This CDR3 region has 11 residues. V was clipped by 7 bases and J by 6 bases, with 10 bases between them. In DNA, the CDR3 is TGTGCCAGCAATGAGGGACTCGAGCAGTACTTC. It yields the protein CASNEGLEQYF. Based on the CDR3 plus reference TRBV28 and TRBJ2-7, the full variable domain is DVKVTQSSRYLVKRTGEKVFLECVQDMDHENMFWYRQDPGLGLRLIYFSYDVKMKEKGDIPEGYSVSREKKERFSLILESASTNQTSMYLCASNEGLEQYFGPGTRLTVT.

This chain uses TRBV2 with TRBJ2-5, with 11 bases lining up with TRBD2. V lost 5 bases and J lost 5; bases outside the gene matches: 7. The germline V gene encodes CDR1 SNHLY and CDR2 FYNNEI. This CDR3 has 15 amino acids. As DNA, the CDR3 is TGTGCCAGCAGTCCCGGACTAGCGGGCTCGGAGACCCAGTACTTC. Translating it yields CASSPGLAGSETQYF.

V gene TRBV4-1 combines with J gene TRBJ2-1; tentative D call: TRBD2 (5 bases). The V end was cut by 0 bases, the J end by 10 bases, with 10 bases between. The CDR3 totals 13 residues. Germline assignment: CDR1 MGHRA and CDR2 YSYEKL. In DNA, the CDR3 is TGCGCCAGCAGCCAAGATGTCAGGAGGGAGCAGTTCTTC. Translating gives CASSQDVRREQFF.